The 5 T cell receptor beta chains given below trace back to one sample, sequenced in a study of spatial heterogeneity in lung cancer. TCRdb ran MiXCR on the 5' RACE reads and lists one entry per CDR3 protein. The profile shows under 100,000 distinct CDR3 sequences, roughly 8.7% of them singletons. As for time point: sample taken at primary tumor resection. No cells were sorted before sequencing. The whole RNA sequenced was extracted from tumor, nontumor lung or frozen PBMC. Sequenced material: PBMCs, taken at surgery. These receptors were obtained from a male donor with early-stage non-small cell lung cancer.

This clonotype has at least ten counts. The chain uses TRBV7-2 and TRBJ2-3; 11 bases map to TRBD2. CDR3 size: 14 residues. Germline V lookup: CDR1 SGHTA, CDR2 FQGNSA. V dropped 4 bases and J dropped 7; count of bases not matched to a gene: 4. The CDR3, as DNA: TGTGCCAGCAGCTCCGGGACTAGCGGCTATACGCAGTATTTT. Translated: CASSSGTSGYTQYF.

This clonotype was detected ten times or more. The chain employs TRBV7-9 and TRBJ1-4; D perhaps matches TRBD1 (6 bases). CDR3 length equals 14 residues. From germline, CDR1 is SEHNR and CDR2 FQNEAQ (reference sequence). Trimming pared 5 bases from V and 7 bases from J, leaving 14 bases between. The CDR3 spells CASSIQGSGEKLFF. In DNA, the CDR3 is TGTGCCAGCAGCATCCAGGGGTCCGGTGAAAAACTGTTTTTT.

CDR3 residues: CASSLATGGAGNIQYF. CDR3 bases: TGCGCCAGCAGCTTGGCGACAGGGGGCGCCGGAAACATTCAGTACTTC. V and J are TRBV5-1 and TRBJ2-4; 10 bases are a match to TRBD1. V dropped 0 bases and J dropped 6; count of bases not matched to a gene: 6. Germline loops: CDR1 SGHRS, CDR2 YFSETQ. The CDR3 covers 16 residues.

This clonotype is medium-sized within its sample. The gene calls are TRBV5-1 and TRBJ1-1; no firm D call. The CDR3 is 11 residues long. Germline V gene sequence: CDR1 SGHRS, CDR2 YFSETQ. The V gene lost 0 bases and the J gene lost 5 bases, with 2 bases spanning the gap. CDR3 DNA: TGCGCCAGCAGCTTGGGGACTGAAGCTTTCTTT. This codes for CASSLGTEAFF.

The chain joins TRBV20-1 to TRBJ2-2; 9 nucleotides agree with TRBD1. This CDR3 comprises 16 residues. The germline V gene has CDR1 DFQATT and CDR2 SNEGSKA (reference sequence). With 3 bases clipped from V and 4 bases from J, the junction kept 9 bases outside the gene matches. The CDR3 is CSASPRTGAGTGELFF. CDR3 in DNA: TGCAGTGCTAGCCCAAGGACAGGGGCGGGCACCGGGGAGCTGTTTTTT.